This T cell receptor beta chain was documented in a study of CD8 T cells in ankylosing spondylitis. Study-wide results and limits: A TCR beta motif of 7 to 9 highly homologous variants seemed to mark ankylosing spondylitis blood.

This CDR3 is built from 13 residues. J was trimmed by 6 bases and V by 5 bases; bases with no gene match: 4. Germline assignment: CDR1 MNHNY and CDR2 SVGAGI (reference sequence). In the case of this clonotype: Its matching antigen is unknown.

TCR beta libraries were made by quantitative 5'-RACE with molecular barcodes. TCRdb ran MiXCR on the 5' RACE reads and lists one entry per CDR3 protein. The table includes 250,000 to 400,000 distinct CDR3 sequences, about 9.9% detected once. This chain links TRBV6-6 with TRBJ2-1; 7 bases line up with TRBD2. Sequencing used blood, either unsorted or a sorted T cell fraction (not recorded which). This TCR was recovered from a female donor with ankylosing spondylitis or in good health (not recorded which). DNA of the CDR3: TGTGCCAGCAGTCCCGGGACTATCAATGAGCAGTTCTTC. Its protein is CASSPGTINEQFF.